A single sample gave rise to the 10 T cell receptor beta chains below, sequenced in a study of spatial heterogeneity in lung cancer. The antigens these receptors bind are not known. Study observations and caveats: The number of expanded tumor alpha and beta chains correlated with mutation number.

TCRdb reprocessed the 5' RACE reads with MiXCR, giving one entry per CDR3 protein. Of 20,000 to 25,000 distinct CDR3 sequences listed, approximately 8.8% are singletons. Time point here: sample taken at primary tumor resection. This specimen was lung tumor tissue, taken at surgery. The receptors come from a male donor with early-stage non-small cell lung cancer.

V gene TRBV20-1 combines with J gene TRBJ2-7, with 8 bases that match TRBD1. V shed 6 bases and J 0 bases; nucleotides not matched to a gene: 10. This CDR3 spans 15 amino acids. Germline-derived CDR1 and CDR2 are DFQATT and SNEGSKA (reference sequence). CDR3 sequence: CSARTGSVSSYEQYF. The CDR3 DNA follows: TGCAGTGCCAGGACAGGGTCAGTTAGCTCCTACGAGCAGTACTTC.

By proportion, this clonotype is medium-sized. The chain recombines TRBV14 with TRBJ2-7; 10 nucleotides match TRBD1. CDR1 SGHDN and CDR2 FVKESK come from the germline V gene. This CDR3 is built from 20 residues. J lost 5 bases, V lost 0 bases, and 19 bases had no gene match. CDR3 sequence: CASSQDTPAHGGQGWDEQYF. The CDR3 bases are TGTGCCAGCAGCCAAGATACCCCCGCGCATGGGGGACAGGGGTGGGACGAGCAGTACTTC.

This clonotype was seen many times. The rearrangement joins TRBV10-3 to TRBJ2-7; 10 bases are a match to TRBD1. Germline trimming cut 4 bases from V and 4 bases from J; bases unmatched to any gene: 7. The germline V gene encodes CDR1 ENHRY and CDR2 SYGVKD. The length of the CDR3 is 15 residues. As DNA, the CDR3 is TGTGCCATCAGTGGACTGACAGGGGGCCGGTACGAGCAGTACTTC. Translating it yields CAISGLTGGRYEQYF.

Many counts were recorded for this clonotype. The V call is TRBV6-1, the J call TRBJ1-5; D gene unclear. CDR1 MNHNS and CDR2 SASEGT come from the germline V gene. The CDR3 covers 14 residues. V gave up 2 bases and J gave up 3 bases, with 8 bases separating them. The CDR3 nucleotides are TGTGCCAGCAGTGAAAAAGTCTTCAATCAGCCCCAGCATTTT. This encodes CASSEKVFNQPQHF.

This rearrangement joins TRBV6-6 to TRBJ2-1; D gene uncertain. Germline-derived CDR1 and CDR2 are MNHNY and SVGAGI (reference sequence). Trimming removed 8 bases at V and 8 bases at J, with 16 bases between. CDR3 length: 13 amino acids. CDR3 coding DNA: TGTGCCAGCGGAGAGTTAAACCGGGATGAGCAGTTCTTC. Translating it yields CASGELNRDEQFF.

This clonotype occurred a few times. Possible read error: a much larger clone is one base away. The V gene is TRBV5-1, the J gene TRBJ2-5; no definite D call. Per germline, CDR1 SGHRS and CDR2 YFSETQ. Trimming cost V 4 bases and J 2 bases, with 6 bases left between them. The CDR3 consists of 12 residues. The CDR3 nucleotides are TGCGCCAGCAGCAGGGAACAAGAGACCCAGTACTTC. Protein product: CASSREQETQYF.

This clonotype was detected a few times. In DNA, the CDR3 is TGTGCCAGCAGCCACGCCGGACTAGCGTCCGGGGAGCAGTACTTC. It specifies CASSHAGLASGEQYF. The J gene is TRBJ2-7, the V gene TRBV3-1; 9 nucleotides match TRBD2. There are 15 residues in the CDR3. Per the germline V gene, CDR1 is LGHDT and CDR2 is YNNKEL (reference sequence). V gave up 3 bases and J gave up 7 bases; unmatched junction bases: 10.

By sample share, this clonotype is medium-sized. CDR3 DNA: TGCGCCAGCAGCTCGCAGGGGTACTCACCCCTCCACTTT. It translates to CASSSQGYSPLHF. The genes are TRBV5-1 and TRBJ1-6; TRBD1 might be the D (6 bases). Germline lookup yields CDR1 SGHRS and CDR2 YFSETQ. CDR3 length: 13 residues. The V gene lost 3 bases and the J gene lost 10 bases, with 11 bases spanning the gap.

This clonotype was seen ten or more times. The chain joins TRBV28 to TRBJ1-6, with 7 bases that match TRBD1. Per germline, CDR1 MDHEN and CDR2 SYDVKM. The CDR3 is 15 amino acids. The junction had 8 bases not matched to a gene; V was cut back by 5 bases and J by 7 bases. CDR3 in amino acids: CASSTNRGGNSPLHF. The CDR3 region has the DNA TGTGCCAGCAGTACAAACAGGGGCGGGAATTCACCCCTCCACTTT.

This clonotype was recorded at least ten times. The CDR3 sequence is CASSVAWGQGTYEQYF. The CDR3 nucleotides read TGTGCCAGCAGCGTAGCGTGGGGACAGGGAACCTACGAGCAGTACTTC. The chain recombines TRBV9 with TRBJ2-7, with TRBD1 matching over 9 bases. Germline V gene sequence: CDR1 SGDLS, CDR2 YYNGEE. The V and J ends lost 0 bases and 2 bases, in that order; junction bases with no gene match: 6. The CDR3 has 16 amino acids.